This T cell receptor beta chain is drawn from a study of blood T cell repertoires in COVID-19 (dated by TCRdb to about 2020). About the study as a whole: Samples covering the acute and convalescent phases of COVID-19 were provided by collaborators in the United States, Italy and Spain. The prospective study material was composed of cDNA or gDNA derived from T cells, B-cell-depleted T cells, or PBMCs. Subjects who had been exposed to COVID-19, were actively infected with it, or had recovered from it provided the deeply sampled blood TCRbeta repertoires that made up the dataset. The repertoires were released in a freely available public database intended as a resource for research on the immune response to SARS-CoV-2. The samples were drawn from the first 160 participants of the ongoing ImmuneRACE study and from 1,254 subjects provided by 6 global collaborators. Nearly every sample came with metadata listing a de-identified subject ID, COVID-19 status, age in years and sex. HLA class I and class II types, where available, came from metadata supplied by the sample provider rather than from assay-based typing.

TCRbeta CDR3 regions were amplified from genomic DNA by means of the immunoSEQ Assay, a bias-controlled multiplex PCR. As for how the authors treated the data: Within the assay, amplification of reference gene primers was used to estimate how many nucleated cells each sample contained. To quantify the absolute abundance of each unique TCRbeta CDR3 rearrangement, sequence reads were collapsed and filtered. For each sample, productive Simpson clonality was calculated as the square root of Simpson's diversity index across productive rearrangements. The clones in this table, taken by TCRdb from immuneACCESS, are in-frame only. Not every clone is retained; where verified, under half of the shortfall comes from an unresolved V gene, and the cause of the rest is unknown. V, J and clone size reflect that table, while D and trimming were determined from the DNA. The sample table contains around 170,000 clones; only one count was recorded for less than 90% of them. The top ten constitute 8% of the sample.

According to the germline V gene, CDR1 reads MNHEY and CDR2 reads SVGAGI. Inclusive of the bounding cysteine and phenylalanine, the CDR3 is 15 residues long. Solely the CDR3 DNA is kept, with 45 bases framed from the first base. V and J are trimmed by 6 bases and 4 bases, and the gene matches miss 11 bases of the junction. Participants in the prospective study were enrolled through a virtual design, were aged roughly 18 to 100 years, and lived in approximately 25 United States geographic areas. Cohort assignment in the prospective study relied on participant-reported clinical history from a screening survey and a study questionnaire. For ImmuneRACE Cohort 3, a participant was defined as recovered based on two consecutive negative NP/OP PCR tests, clearance by a healthcare professional, or resolution of symptoms. Mobile phlebotomists in the prospective study collected whole blood, serum and a nasopharyngeal or oropharyngeal swab from every participant. Additional blood draws and questionnaires over an approximately two-month period could optionally be provided by prospective study participants. Blood samples from the prospective study were shipped frozen or at room temperature prior to DNA extraction.

A remark on this clone: Its antigen target is currently unknown. One base away there is no much larger clone; base qualities are not given.

Broad study findings and their caveats: Clinical and demographic metadata were provided uncurated, with the amount varying by source and participant.

The sequence came from a woman between 50 and 59 years old who had recovered from COVID-19. The material sequenced was PBMCs or T cells enriched from blood (not recorded which). The receptor chain draws on TRBV6-5 and TRBJ2-7; a stretch of 8 junction bases matches TRBD1. The DNA sequence is as follows: TGTGCCAGCAGACGTACAGGGGGTAGGAAGTACGAGCAGTACTTC. It is translated as CASRRTGGRKYEQYF.